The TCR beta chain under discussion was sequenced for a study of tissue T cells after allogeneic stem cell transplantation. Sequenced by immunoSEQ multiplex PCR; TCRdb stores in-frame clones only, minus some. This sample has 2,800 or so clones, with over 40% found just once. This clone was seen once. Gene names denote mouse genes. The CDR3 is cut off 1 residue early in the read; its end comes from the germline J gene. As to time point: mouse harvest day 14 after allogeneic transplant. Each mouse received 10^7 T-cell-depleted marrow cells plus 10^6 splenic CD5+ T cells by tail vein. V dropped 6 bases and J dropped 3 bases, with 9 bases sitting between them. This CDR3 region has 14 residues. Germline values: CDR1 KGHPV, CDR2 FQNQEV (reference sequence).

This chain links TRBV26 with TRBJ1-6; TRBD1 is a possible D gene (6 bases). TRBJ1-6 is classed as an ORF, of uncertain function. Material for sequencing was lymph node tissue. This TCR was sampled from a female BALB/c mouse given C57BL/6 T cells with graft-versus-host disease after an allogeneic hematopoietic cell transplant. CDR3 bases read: TGTGCCAGCAGCCGGGACATCTATAATTCGCCCCTCTAC. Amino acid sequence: CASSRDIYNSPLY. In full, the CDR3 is CASSRDIYNSPLYF.